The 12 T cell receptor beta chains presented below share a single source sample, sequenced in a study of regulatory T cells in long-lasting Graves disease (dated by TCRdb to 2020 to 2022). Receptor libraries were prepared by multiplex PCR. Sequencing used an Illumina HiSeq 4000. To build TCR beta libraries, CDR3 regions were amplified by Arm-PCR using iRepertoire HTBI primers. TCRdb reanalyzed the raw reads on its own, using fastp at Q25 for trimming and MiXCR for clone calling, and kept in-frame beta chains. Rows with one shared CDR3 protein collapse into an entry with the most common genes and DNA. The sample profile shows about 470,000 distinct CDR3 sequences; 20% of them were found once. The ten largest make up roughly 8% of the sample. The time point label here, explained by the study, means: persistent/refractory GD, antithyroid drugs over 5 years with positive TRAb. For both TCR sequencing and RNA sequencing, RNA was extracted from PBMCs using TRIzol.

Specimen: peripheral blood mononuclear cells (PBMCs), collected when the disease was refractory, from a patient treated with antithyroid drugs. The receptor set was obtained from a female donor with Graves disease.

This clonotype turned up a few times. For the CDR3, the DNA is TGTGCCAGTCGGAGGGTAACAGGAGACACTGAAGCTTTCTTT. Translated: CASRRVTGDTEAFF. The rearrangement joins TRBV19 to TRBJ1-1; maybe TRBD1 (5 bases). CDR1 and CDR2 from the germline V gene are LNHDA and SQIVND (reference sequence). The V end lost 8 bases, the J end lost 3 bases, and 16 bases lay between the germline ends. The CDR3 is 14 amino acids.

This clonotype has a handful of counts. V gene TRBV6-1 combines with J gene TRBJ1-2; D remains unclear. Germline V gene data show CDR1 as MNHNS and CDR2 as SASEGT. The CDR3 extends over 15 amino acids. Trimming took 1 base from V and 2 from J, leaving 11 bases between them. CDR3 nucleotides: TGTGCCAGCAGTGAAGGGGTCTGGACCAACTATGGCTACACCTTC. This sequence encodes CASSEGVWTNYGYTF.

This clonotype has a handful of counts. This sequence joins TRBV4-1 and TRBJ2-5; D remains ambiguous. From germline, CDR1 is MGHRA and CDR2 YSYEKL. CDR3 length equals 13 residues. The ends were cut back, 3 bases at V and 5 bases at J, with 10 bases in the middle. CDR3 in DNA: TGCGCCAGCAGCCAGACATATGGGGAGACCCAGTACTTC. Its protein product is CASSQTYGETQYF.

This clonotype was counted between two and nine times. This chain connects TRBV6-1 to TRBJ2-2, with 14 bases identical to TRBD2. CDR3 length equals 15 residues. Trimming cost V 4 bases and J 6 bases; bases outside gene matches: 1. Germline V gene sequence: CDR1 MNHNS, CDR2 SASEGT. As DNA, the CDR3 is TGTGCCAGCAGTGCGACTAGCGGGAGGGCCGGGGAGCTGTTTTTT. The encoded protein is CASSATSGRAGELFF.

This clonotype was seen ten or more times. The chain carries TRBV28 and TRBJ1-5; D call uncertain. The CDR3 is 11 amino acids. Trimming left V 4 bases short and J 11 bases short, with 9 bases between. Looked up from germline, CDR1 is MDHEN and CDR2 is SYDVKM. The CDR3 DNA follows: TGTGCCAGCAGTTATATGGGTTCCCAGCATTTT. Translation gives CASSYMGSQHF.

The CDR3 coding sequence is TGTGCCAGCAGTTTTACGGGTGTAAGGCCCCAGCATTTT. Protein sequence: CASSFTGVRPQHF. This rearrangement joins TRBV28 to TRBJ1-5; no firm D call. This CDR3 spans 13 amino acids. CDR1 MDHEN and CDR2 SYDVKM come from the germline V gene. V lost 3 bases, J lost 9 bases, and 12 bases lay in between.

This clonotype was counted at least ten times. CDR3 nucleotide sequence: TGTGCCAGCAGTCGCAGATCGTATAGCAATCAGCCCCAGCATTTT. Amino acid sequence: CASSRRSYSNQPQHF. The V gene is TRBV6-2 or TRBV6-3, the J gene TRBJ1-5; no firm D call. The CDR3 has 15 amino acids. Germline CDR1 and CDR2: MNHEY and SVGEGT. Trimming removed 5 bases from V and 0 bases from J, with 11 bases in between.

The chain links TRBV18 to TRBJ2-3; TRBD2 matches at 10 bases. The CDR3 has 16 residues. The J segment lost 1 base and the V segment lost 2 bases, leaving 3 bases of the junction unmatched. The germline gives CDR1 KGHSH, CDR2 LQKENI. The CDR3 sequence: CASSPRTSGRTDTQYF. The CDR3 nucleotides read TGTGCCAGCTCACCAAGGACTAGCGGTCGCACAGATACGCAGTATTTT.

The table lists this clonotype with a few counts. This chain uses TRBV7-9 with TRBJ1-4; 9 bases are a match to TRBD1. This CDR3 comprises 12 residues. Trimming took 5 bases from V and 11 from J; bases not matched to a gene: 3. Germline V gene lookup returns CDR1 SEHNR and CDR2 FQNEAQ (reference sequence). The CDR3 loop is CASSPDRGKLFF. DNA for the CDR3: TGTGCCAGCAGCCCGGACAGGGGTAAACTGTTTTTT.

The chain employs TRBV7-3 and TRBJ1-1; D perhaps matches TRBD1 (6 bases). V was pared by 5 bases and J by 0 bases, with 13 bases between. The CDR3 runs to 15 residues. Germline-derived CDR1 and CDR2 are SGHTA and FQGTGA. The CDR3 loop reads CASSPDRWMNTEAFF. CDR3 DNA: TGTGCCAGCAGCCCGGACAGATGGATGAACACTGAAGCTTTCTTT.

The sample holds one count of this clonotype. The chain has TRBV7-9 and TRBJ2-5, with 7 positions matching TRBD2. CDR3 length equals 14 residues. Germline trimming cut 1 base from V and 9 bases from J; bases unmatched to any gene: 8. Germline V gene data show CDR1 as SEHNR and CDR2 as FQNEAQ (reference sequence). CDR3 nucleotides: TGTGCCAGCAGCTTAGGGGGGGGTAGGGAGGCCCAGTACTTC. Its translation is CASSLGGGREAQYF.

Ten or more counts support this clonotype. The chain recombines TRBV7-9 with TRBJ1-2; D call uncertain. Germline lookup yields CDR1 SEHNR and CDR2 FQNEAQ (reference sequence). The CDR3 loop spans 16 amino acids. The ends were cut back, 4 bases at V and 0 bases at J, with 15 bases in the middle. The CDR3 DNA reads TGTGCCAGCAGCTACGCCGGACGGCCGACTAACTATGGCTACACCTTC. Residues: CASSYAGRPTNYGYTF.